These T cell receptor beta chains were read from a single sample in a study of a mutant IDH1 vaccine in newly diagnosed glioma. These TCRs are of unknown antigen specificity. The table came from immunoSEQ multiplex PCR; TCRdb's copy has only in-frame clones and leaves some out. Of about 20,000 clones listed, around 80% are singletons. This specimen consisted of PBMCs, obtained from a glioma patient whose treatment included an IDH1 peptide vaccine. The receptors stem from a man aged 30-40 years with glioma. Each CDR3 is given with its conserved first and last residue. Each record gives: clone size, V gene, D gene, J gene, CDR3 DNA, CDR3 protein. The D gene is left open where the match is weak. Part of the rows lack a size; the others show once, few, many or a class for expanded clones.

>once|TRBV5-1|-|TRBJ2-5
TGCGCCAGCAGCTTGGGAAGCGTGTACCAAGAGACCCAGTACTTC
CASSLGSVYQETQYF
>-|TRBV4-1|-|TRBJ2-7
TGCGCCAGCAGCCAAGAAGGAAGCGCCAGGGCCTACGAGCAGTACTTC
CASSQEGSARAYEQYF
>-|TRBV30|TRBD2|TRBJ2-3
TGTGCCTGGACCTCCTCCCTACTAGCGGGAGGGCTGGGCACAGATACGCAGTATTTT
CAWTSSLLAGGLGTDTQYF
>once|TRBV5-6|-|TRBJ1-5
TGTGCCAGCAGCCCCGGGACTGGCCCCAATCAGCCCCAGCATTTT
CASSPGTGPNQPQHF
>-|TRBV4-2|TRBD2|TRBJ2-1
TGTGCCAGCAGCCCGTCTGGACTAGCGGGTTACAATGAGCAGTTCTTC
CASSPSGLAGYNEQFF
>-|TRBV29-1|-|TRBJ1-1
TGCAGCGTTGAAGGGACAAACACTGAAGCTTTCTTT
CSVEGTNTEAFF
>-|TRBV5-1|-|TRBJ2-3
TGCGCCAGCAGCTTTGGGGACAGGATAGCGGGATACACAGATACGCAGTATTTT
CASSFGDRIAGYTDTQYF
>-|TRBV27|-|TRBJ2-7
TGTGCCAGCAGTTTATGGAATAACCGGGACAAGGTGTACTTC
CASSLWNNRDKVYF
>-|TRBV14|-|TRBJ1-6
TGTGCCAGCAGCCAAGGAAGCTCCTATAATTCACCCCTCCACTTT
CASSQGSSYNSPLHF
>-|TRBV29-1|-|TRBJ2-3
TGCAGCGTTGAGTGGACGGCTGAAGGCGGTACGCAGTATTTT
CSVEWTAEGGTQYF
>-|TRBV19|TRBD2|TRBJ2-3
TGTGCCAGTAGCCCAGGACTAGCGGGGGGCACAGATACGCAGTATTTT
CASSPGLAGGTDTQYF
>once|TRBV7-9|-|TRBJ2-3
TGTGCCAGCAGCTTTGAAGATACGCAGTATTTT
CASSFEDTQYF
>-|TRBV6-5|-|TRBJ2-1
TGTGCCAGCGCATACGGGAGCCCGTCATACAATGAGCAGTTCTTC
CASAYGSPSYNEQFF
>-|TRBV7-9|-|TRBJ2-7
TGTGCCAGCAGCCCCACCTCTTCAGCCTACGAGCAGTACTTC
CASSPTSSAYEQYF
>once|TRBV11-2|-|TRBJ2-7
TGTGCCAGCAGCTCGGTAAGGGACTCGAGCTACGAGCAGTACTTC
CASSSVRDSSYEQYF
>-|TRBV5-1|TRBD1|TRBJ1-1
TGCGCCAGCAGCTGGGACAGGGTGAACACTGAAGCTTTCTTT
CASSWDRVNTEAFF
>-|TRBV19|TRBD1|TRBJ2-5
TGTGCCAGTAATCGACAGGGGGCTCCAGAGGAGACCCAGTACTTC
CASNRQGAPEETQYF
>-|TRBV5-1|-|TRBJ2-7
TGCGCCAGCAGCTTGGGCTACGAGCAGTACTTC
CASSLGYEQYF
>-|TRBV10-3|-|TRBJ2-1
TGTGCCATCAGTGAGTCCCCTAGTAGGGATGAGCAGTTCTTC
CAISESPSRDEQFF
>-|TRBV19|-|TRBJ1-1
TGTGCCACCCACCCAGGGTGGGGGAACACTGAAGCTTTCTTT
CATHPGWGNTEAFF
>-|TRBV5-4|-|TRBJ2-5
TGTGCCAGCAGCTCGGGGACTGCCGACCAAGAGACCCAGTACTTC
CASSSGTADQETQYF
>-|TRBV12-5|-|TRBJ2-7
TGTGCTAGTGGTTTGGGCACCTACTACGAGCAGTACTTC
CASGLGTYYEQYF
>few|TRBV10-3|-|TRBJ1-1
TGTGCCATCAGCCCCGAGGTGGGGGCCAACACTGAAGCTTTCTTT
CAISPEVGANTEAFF
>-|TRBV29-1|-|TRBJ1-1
TGCAGCGTTGTCTCCCAGGGGCCCACTGAAGCTTTCTTT
CSVVSQGPTEAFF
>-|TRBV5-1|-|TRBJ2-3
TGCGCCAGCAGTTTAGAGGGCCTGGGGGATACGCAGTATTTT
CASSLEGLGDTQYF
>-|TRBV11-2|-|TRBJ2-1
TGTGCCAGCAGCTTACCGGGGGCCTACAATGAGCAGTTCTTC
CASSLPGAYNEQFF
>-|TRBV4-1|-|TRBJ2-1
TGCGCCAGCAGCCCCACCGGGGGGCTGACCTACAATGAGCAGTTCTTC
CASSPTGGLTYNEQFF
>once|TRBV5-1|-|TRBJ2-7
TGCGCCAGCAGCTTCGAGGGCTACGAGCAGTACTTC
CASSFEGYEQYF
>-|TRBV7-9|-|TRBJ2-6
TGTGCCAGCAGCCCTACTGGGTCAGGGGCCAACGTCCTGACTTTC
CASSPTGSGANVLTF